This T cell receptor beta chain was found in a study of cytomegalovirus exposure and HLA in healthy donors. Whole-study context: Most genotyped donors, 65% to 85% of fewer than 400, had Caucasian-associated genetic ancestry. Overall study findings and caveats: There was a cluster of highly shared sequence variants that was likely a sequencing artifact. A later analysis revealed that TCR association rates differed between HLA loci, peaking at DRB1 and bottoming out at HLA-C.

The PCR had 60 Vbeta and 13 Jbeta primers. Authors' methods: An analysis that came later counted around 80 million unique TCR beta chains, about 10 million shared. The repertoire was sequenced with immunoSEQ multiplex PCR; TCRdb's copy has only in-frame clones and lacks some. The DNA was the basis for D and trimming; V, J and clone size are from that table. The data show around 90,000 clones, 85% seen once. A few counts support this clone. Its antigen is as yet unknown. V was trimmed by 7 bases and J by 0 bases, leaving 12 bases between them. Germline V CDR1 and CDR2: SNHLY, FYNNEI. This CDR3 is 14 amino acids long.

Material for sequencing was PBMCs. This sequence was found in a man aged 35-49 years in good health and CMV-seropositive. The rearrangement links TRBV2 to TRBJ1-2; a possible D gene is TRBD1 (5 bases). CDR3 protein: CASKRGGTNYGYTF. The CDR3 bases are TGTGCCAGCAAGCGCGGGGGTACTAACTATGGCTACACCTTC.